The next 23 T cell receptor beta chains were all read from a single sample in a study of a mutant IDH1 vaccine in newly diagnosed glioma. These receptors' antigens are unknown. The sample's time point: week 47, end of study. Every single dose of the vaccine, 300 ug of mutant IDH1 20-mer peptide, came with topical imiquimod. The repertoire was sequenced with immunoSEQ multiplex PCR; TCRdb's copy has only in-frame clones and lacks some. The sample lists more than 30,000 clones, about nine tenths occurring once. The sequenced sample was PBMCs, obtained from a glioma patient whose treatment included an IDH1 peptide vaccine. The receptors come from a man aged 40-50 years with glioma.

The CDR3 DNA is TGCAGCGTTGGAGGACTGCCACGGTTCTCCTCCTACAATGAGCAGTTCTTC. This encodes CSVGGLPRFSSYNEQFF. J is TRBJ2-1 and V is TRBV29-1, with D maybe TRBD2 (5 bases). The CDR3 is 17 amino acids. The germline gives CDR1 SQVTM, CDR2 ANQGSEA. The germline V and J ends were trimmed by 4 bases and 0 bases, with 19 bases remaining between them.

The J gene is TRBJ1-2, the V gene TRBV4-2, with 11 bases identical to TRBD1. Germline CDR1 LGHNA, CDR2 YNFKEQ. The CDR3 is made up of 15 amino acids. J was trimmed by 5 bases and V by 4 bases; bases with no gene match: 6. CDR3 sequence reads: CASSPQGQGGYGYTF. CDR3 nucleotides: TGTGCCAGCAGCCCCCAGGGACAGGGGGGGTATGGCTACACCTTC.

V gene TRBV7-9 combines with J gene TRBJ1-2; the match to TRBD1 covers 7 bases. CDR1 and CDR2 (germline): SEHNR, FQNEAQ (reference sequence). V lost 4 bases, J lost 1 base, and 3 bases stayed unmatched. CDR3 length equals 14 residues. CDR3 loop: CASSSGTVNYGYTF. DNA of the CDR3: TGTGCCAGCAGCTCAGGGACAGTTAACTATGGCTACACCTTC.

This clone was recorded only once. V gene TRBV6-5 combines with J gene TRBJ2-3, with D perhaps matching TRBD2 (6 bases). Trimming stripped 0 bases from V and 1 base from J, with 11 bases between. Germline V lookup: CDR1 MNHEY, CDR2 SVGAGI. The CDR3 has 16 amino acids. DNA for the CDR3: TGTGCCAGCAGTTACTCTTCGGGGGACGGCACAGATACGCAGTATTTT. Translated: CASSYSSGDGTDTQYF.

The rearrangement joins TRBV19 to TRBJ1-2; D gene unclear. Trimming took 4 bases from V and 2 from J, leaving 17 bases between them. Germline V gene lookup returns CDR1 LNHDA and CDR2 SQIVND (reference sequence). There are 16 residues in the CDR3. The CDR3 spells CASSTPGRNPNYGYTF. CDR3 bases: TGTGCCAGTAGTACTCCCGGACGGAACCCCAACTATGGCTACACCTTC.

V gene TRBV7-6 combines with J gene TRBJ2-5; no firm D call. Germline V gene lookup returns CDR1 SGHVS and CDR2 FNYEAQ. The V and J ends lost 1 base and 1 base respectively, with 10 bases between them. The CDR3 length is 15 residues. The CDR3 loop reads CASSLEGGPQETQYF. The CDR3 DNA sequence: TGTGCCAGCAGCTTAGAAGGCGGACCCCAAGAGACCCAGTACTTC.

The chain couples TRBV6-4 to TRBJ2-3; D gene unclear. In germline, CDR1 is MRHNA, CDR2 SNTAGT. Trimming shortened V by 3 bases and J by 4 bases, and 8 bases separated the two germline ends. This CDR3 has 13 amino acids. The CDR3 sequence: CASSEGSSDTQYF. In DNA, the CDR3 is TGTGCCAGCAGTGAAGGGTCCTCAGATACGCAGTATTTT.

In DNA form, the CDR3 reads TGTGCCAGCAGGATTAGGACAGGGGGCATCTCTAACTATGGCTACACCTTC. This sequence encodes CASRIRTGGISNYGYTF. The V gene is TRBV28, the J gene TRBJ1-2; 11 bases fit TRBD1. V trimming: 6 bases; J trimming: 0 bases; junction bases outside the gene matches: 9. Germline V lookup: CDR1 MDHEN, CDR2 SYDVKM. This CDR3 is built from 17 residues.

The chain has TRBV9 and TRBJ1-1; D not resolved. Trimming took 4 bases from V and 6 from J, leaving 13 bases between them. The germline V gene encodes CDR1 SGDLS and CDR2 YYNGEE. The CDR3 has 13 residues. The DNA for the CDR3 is TGTGCCAGCAGCATAGCTGTAGCCTCTGAAGCTTTCTTT. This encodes CASSIAVASEAFF.

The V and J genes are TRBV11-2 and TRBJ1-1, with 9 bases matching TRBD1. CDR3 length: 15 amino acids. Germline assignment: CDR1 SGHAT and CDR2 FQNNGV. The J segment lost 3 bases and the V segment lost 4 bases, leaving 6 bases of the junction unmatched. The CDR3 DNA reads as TGTGCCAGCAGCTACGGGGACAGGGTACACACTGAAGCTTTCTTT. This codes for CASSYGDRVHTEAFF.

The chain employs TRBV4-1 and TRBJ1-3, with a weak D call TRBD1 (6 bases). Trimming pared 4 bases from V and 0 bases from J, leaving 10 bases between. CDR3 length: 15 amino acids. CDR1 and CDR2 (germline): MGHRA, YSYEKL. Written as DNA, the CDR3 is TGCGCCAGCAGCCTCCAGACAGGCTCTGGAAACACCATATATTTT. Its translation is CASSLQTGSGNTIYF.

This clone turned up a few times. CDR3 protein: CAISDPGLAGIPYEQYF. As DNA, the CDR3 is TGTGCCATCAGTGACCCCGGACTAGCGGGGATCCCCTACGAGCAGTACTTC. The rearrangement links TRBV10-3 to TRBJ2-7; TRBD2 matches at 12 bases. Germline values: CDR1 ENHRY, CDR2 SYGVKD. CDR3 size: 17 residues. The junction had 8 bases not matched to a gene; V was cut back by 3 bases and J by 2 bases.

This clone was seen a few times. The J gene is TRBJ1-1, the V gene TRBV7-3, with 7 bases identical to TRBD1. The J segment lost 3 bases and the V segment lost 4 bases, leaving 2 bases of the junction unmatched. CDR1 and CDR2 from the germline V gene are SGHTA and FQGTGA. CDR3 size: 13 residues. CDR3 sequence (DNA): TGTGCCAGCAGCTCCAGGGGGGACACTGAAGCTTTCTTT. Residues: CASSSRGDTEAFF.

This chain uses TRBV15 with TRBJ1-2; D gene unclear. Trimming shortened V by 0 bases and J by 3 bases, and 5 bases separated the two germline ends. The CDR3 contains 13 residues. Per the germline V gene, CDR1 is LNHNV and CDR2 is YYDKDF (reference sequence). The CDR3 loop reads CATSRDLDYGYTF. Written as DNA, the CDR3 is TGTGCCACCAGCAGAGACCTCGACTATGGCTACACCTTC.

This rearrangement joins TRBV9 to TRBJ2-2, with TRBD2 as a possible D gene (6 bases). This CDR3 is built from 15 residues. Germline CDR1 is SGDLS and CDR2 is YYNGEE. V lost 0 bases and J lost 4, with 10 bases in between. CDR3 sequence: CASSVGTSRTGELFF. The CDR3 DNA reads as TGTGCCAGCAGCGTAGGAACTAGCCGCACCGGGGAGCTGTTTTTT.

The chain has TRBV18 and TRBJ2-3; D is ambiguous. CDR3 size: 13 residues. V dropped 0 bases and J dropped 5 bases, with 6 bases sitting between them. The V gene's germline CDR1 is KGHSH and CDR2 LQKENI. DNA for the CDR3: TGTGCCAGCTCACCACCGGTTAGAGATACGCAGTATTTT. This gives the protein CASSPPVRDTQYF.

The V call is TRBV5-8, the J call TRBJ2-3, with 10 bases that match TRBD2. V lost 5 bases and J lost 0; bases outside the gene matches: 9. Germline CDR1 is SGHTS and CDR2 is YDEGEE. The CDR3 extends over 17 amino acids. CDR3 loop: CASRRTSGPSSTDTQYF. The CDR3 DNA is TGTGCCAGCAGACGGACTAGCGGACCATCTAGCACAGATACGCAGTATTTT.

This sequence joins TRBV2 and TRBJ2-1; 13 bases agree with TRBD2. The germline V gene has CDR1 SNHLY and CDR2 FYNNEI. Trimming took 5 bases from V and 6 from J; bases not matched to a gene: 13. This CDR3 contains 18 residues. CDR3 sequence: CASSLNSILAGGSNEQFF. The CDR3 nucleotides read TGTGCCAGCAGTCTAAATTCTATACTAGCGGGGGGGTCCAATGAGCAGTTCTTC.

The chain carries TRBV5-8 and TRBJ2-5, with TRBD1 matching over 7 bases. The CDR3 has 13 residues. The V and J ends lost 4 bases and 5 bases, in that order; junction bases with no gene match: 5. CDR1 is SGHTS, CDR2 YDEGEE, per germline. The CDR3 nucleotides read TGTGCCAGCAGCCCCGACAGGGTTGAGACCCAGTACTTC. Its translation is CASSPDRVETQYF.

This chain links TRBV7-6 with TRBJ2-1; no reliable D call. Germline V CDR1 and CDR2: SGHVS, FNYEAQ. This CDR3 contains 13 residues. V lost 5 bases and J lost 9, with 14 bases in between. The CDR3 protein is CASSAIIESEQFF. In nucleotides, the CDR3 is TGTGCCAGCAGCGCAATAATAGAAAGTGAGCAGTTCTTC.

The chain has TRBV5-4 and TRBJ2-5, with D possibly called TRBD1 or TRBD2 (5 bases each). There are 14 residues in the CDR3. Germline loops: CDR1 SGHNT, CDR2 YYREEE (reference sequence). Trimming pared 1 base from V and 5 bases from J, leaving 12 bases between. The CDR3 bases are TGTGCCAGCAGCTTGTTCGGGGCGCGGGAGACCCAGTACTTC. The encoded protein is CASSLFGARETQYF.

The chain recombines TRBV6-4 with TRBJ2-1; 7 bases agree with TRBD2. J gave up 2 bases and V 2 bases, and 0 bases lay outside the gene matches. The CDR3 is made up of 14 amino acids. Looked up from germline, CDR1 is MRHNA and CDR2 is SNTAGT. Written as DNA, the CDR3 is TGTGCCAGCAGTGACGGGGGGGCCTACAATGAGCAGTTCTTC. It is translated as CASSDGGAYNEQFF.

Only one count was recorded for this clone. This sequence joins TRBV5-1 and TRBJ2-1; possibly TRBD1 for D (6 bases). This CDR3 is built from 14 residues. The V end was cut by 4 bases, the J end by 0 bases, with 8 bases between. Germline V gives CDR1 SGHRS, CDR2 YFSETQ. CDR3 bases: TGCGCCAGCAGCACGGACAGCTCCTACAATGAGCAGTTCTTC. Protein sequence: CASSTDSSYNEQFF. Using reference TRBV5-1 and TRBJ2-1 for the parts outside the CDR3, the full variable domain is KAGVTQTPRYLIKTRGQQVTLSCSPISGHRSVSWYQQTPGQGLQFLFEYFSETQRNKGNFPGRFSGRQFSNSRSEMNVSTLELGDSALYLCASSTDSSYNEQFFGPGTRLTVL.